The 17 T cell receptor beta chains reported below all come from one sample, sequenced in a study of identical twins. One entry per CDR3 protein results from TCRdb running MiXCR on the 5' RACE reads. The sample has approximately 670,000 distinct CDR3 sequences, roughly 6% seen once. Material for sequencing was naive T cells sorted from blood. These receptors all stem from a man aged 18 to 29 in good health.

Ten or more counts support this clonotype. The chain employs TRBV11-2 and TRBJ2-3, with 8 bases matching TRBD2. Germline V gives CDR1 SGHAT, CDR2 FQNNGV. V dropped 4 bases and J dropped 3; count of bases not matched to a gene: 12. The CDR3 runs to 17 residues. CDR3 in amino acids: CASSWDPAGVLTDTQYF. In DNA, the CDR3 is TGTGCCAGCAGCTGGGACCCAGCGGGAGTTCTTACAGATACGCAGTATTTT.

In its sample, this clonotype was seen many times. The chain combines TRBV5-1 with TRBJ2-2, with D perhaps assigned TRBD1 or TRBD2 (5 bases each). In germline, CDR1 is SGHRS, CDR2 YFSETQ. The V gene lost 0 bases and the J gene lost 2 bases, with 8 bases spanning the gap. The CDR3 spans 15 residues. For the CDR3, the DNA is TGCGCCAGCAGCTTGGAGGGACCAAACACCGGGGAGCTGTTTTTT. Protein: CASSLEGPNTGELFF.

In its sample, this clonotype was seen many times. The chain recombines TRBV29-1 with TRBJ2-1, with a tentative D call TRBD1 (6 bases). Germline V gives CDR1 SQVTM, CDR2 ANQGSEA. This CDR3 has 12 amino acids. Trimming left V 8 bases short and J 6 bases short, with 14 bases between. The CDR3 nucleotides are TGCAGCCACAGGGTCCGGTTCAATGAGCAGTTCTTC. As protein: CSHRVRFNEQFF.

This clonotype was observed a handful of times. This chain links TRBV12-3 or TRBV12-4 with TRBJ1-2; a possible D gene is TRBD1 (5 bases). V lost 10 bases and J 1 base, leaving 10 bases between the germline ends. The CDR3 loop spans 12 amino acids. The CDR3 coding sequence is TGTGCCATCGGGAGGGGTAACTATGGCTACACCTTC. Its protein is CAIGRGNYGYTF.

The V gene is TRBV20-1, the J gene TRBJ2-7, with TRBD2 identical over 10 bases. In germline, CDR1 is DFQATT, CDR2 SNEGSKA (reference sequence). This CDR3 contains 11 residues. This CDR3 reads CSSSGSNEQYF. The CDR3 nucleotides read TGCAGCTCTAGCGGGAGCAACGAGCAGTACTTC.

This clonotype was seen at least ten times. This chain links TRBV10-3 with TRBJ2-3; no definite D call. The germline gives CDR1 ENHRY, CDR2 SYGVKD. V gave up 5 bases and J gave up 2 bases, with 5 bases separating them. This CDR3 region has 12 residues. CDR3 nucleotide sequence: TGTGCCATCAGTCGAGACACAGATACGCAGTATTTT. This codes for CAISRDTDTQYF.

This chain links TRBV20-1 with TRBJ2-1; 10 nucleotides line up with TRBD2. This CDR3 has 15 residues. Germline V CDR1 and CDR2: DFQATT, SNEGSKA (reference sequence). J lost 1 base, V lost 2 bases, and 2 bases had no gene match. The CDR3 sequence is CSARSSGSSYNEQFF. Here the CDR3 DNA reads TGCAGTGCTAGATCTAGCGGGAGTTCCTACAATGAGCAGTTCTTC.

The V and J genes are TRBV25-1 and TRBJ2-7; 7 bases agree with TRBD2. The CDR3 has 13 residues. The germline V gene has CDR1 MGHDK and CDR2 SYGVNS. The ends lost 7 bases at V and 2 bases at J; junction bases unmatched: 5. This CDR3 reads CASTSSGAYEQYF. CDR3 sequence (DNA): TGTGCCAGCACTTCCAGCGGGGCCTACGAGCAGTACTTC.

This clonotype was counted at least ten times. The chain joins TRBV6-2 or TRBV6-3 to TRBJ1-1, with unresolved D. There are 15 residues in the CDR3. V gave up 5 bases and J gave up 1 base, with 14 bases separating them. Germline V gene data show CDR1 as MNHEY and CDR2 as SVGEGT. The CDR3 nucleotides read TGTGCCAGCAGTAGAGGAAGCACCAGGAACACTGAAGCTTTCTTT. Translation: CASSRGSTRNTEAFF.

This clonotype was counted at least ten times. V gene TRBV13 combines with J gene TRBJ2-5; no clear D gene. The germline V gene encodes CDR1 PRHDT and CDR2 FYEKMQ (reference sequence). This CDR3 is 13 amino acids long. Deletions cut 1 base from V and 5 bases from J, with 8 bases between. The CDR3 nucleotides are TGTGCCAGCAGCTTAGCTGAAGCGGAGACCCAGTACTTC. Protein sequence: CASSLAEAETQYF.

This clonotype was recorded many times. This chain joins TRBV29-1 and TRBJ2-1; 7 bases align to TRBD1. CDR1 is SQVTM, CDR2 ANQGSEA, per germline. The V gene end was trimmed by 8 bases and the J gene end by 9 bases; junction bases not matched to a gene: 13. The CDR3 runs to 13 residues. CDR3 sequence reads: CSLGVQGTREQFF. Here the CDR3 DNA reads TGCAGCCTCGGAGTACAGGGGACACGTGAGCAGTTCTTC.

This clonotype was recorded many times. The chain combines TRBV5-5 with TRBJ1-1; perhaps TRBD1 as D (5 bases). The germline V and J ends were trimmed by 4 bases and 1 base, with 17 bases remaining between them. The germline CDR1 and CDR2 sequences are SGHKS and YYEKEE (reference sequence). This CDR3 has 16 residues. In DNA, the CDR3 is TGTGCCAGCAGCCTCGCCCCGGTCGGGGCGAACACTGAAGCTTTCTTT. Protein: CASSLAPVGANTEAFF.

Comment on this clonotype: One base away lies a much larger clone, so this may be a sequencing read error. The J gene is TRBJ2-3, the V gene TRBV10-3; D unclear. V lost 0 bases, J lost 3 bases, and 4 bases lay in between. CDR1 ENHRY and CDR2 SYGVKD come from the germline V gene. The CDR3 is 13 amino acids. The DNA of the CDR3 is TGTGCCATCAGTGAGTCCTTTACAGATACGCAGTATTTT. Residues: CAISESFTDTQYF.

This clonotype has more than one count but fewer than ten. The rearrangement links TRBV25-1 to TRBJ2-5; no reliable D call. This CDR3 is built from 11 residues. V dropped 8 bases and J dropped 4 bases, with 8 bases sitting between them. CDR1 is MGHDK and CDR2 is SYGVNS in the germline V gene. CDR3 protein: CASVWRETQYF. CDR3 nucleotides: TGTGCCAGCGTTTGGAGAGAGACCCAGTACTTC.

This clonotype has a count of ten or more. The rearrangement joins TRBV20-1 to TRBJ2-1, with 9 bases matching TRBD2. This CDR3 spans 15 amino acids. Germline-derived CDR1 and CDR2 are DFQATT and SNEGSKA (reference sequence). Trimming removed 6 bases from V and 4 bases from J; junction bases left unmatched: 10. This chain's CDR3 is CSATAGTSFYNEQFF. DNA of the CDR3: TGCAGTGCAACAGCTGGGACTAGCTTTTACAATGAGCAGTTCTTC.

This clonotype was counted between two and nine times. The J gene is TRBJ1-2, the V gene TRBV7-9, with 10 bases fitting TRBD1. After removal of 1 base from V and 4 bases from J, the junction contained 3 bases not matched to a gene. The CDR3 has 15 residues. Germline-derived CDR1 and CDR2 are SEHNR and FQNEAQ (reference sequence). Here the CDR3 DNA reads TGTGCCAGCAGCTTAGGGGACAGGGGAATCTATGGCTACACCTTC. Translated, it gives CASSLGDRGIYGYTF.

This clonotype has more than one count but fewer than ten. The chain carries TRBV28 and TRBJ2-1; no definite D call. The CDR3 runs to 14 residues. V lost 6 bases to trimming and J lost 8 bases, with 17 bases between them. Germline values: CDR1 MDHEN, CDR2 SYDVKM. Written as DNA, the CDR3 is TGTGCCAGCAGACAAAGAGAAGTAAGGGATGAGCAGTTCTTC. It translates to CASRQREVRDEQFF.